These 18 T cell receptor beta chains were sequenced from one sample in a study of human T cells and chemical hapten exposure. Using its own MiXCR run on the RACE reads, TCRdb lists one record per CDR3 protein. This repertoire shows about 52,000 distinct CDR3 sequences, 9.6% found once; its top ten account for 9.5% to 10%. The time point was: pre-sensitization, week 0. Treatment indicated: therapeutic diphenylcyclopropenone sensitization with weekly scalp DPC. Sequencing started from total RNA isolated from unfractionated whole blood. Sequences were derived from whole blood, sampled in connection with sensitization to the hapten diphenylcyclopropenone (DPC). The receptor set was obtained from a woman in her 30s with alopecia areata. Some clones in this sample may be carry-over from other donors' samples.

This chain joins TRBV7-2 and TRBJ1-6; unclear D gene. Trimming left V 5 bases short and J 2 bases short, with 10 bases between. This CDR3 comprises 15 residues. CDR1 is SGHTA, CDR2 FQGNSA, per germline. The CDR3 nucleotides read TGTGCCAGCAGCCTCATGGGCCCCTATAATTCACCCCTCCACTTT. It encodes CASSLMGPYNSPLHF.

This clonotype was picked up many times. The rearrangement uses TRBV6-5 and TRBJ1-2; D unresolved. Germline lookup yields CDR1 MNHEY and CDR2 SVGAGI. This CDR3 comprises 15 residues. Between the trimmed V and J ends, which lost 4 bases and 2 bases, there was a span of 14 bases. The CDR3 DNA sequence: TGTGCCAGCAGTTCCCTATTTACAGACAACTATGGCTACACCTTC. Its translation is CASSSLFTDNYGYTF.

This clonotype was counted between two and nine times. The chain joins TRBV6-6 to TRBJ2-3; TRBD1 matches at 9 bases. J was trimmed by 4 bases and V by 6 bases; bases with no gene match: 5. The germline V gene encodes CDR1 MNHNY and CDR2 SVGAGI (reference sequence). The CDR3 consists of 14 residues. The CDR3 nucleotides are TGTGCCAGCAGACGGACAGGGGATTCAGATACGCAGTATTTT. Translation: CASRRTGDSDTQYF.

This clonotype has only a few counts. The V gene is TRBV6-1, the J gene TRBJ2-7, with D possibly being TRBD2 (5 bases). This CDR3 is built from 12 residues. The V and J ends lost 4 bases and 2 bases respectively, with 6 bases between them. Germline V gives CDR1 MNHNS, CDR2 SASEGT. CDR3 protein: CASSGSAYEQYF. The DNA for the CDR3 is TGTGCCAGCAGTGGTAGCGCCTACGAGCAGTACTTC.

The chain is built from TRBV20-1 and TRBJ2-4; D remains unclear. Trimming left V 4 bases short and J 0 bases short, with 4 bases between. The germline V gene encodes CDR1 DFQATT and CDR2 SNEGSKA (reference sequence). The CDR3 is 12 residues long. This CDR3 is CSATVAKNIQYF. The CDR3 DNA is TGCAGTGCTACTGTAGCCAAAAACATTCAGTACTTC.

The chain uses TRBV7-2 and TRBJ2-3; tentatively, D is TRBD2 (6 bases). Trimming left V 5 bases short and J 4 bases short, with 10 bases between. The CDR3 has 13 residues. Germline V gene sequence: CDR1 SGHTA, CDR2 FQGNSA. CDR3 DNA: TGTGCCAGCAGCCCGGGACTTCCAGATACGCAGTATTTT. It codes for CASSPGLPDTQYF.

The chain links TRBV12-3 or TRBV12-4 to TRBJ2-1, with TRBD1 as a possible D gene (6 bases). V lost 4 bases and J lost 5, with 21 bases in between. The CDR3 consists of 17 residues. As DNA, the CDR3 is TGTGCCAGCAGTTCTGGCAGATCGGTGGGGACACACAATGAGCAGTTCTTC. This codes for CASSSGRSVGTHNEQFF.

This clonotype was observed many times. This chain links TRBV5-1 with TRBJ1-1; maybe TRBD1 (5 bases). The CDR3 is 15 residues long. Trimming took 0 bases from V and 0 from J, leaving 9 bases between them. In germline, CDR1 is SGHRS, CDR2 YFSETQ. The CDR3 sequence is CASSLVPGLNTEAFF. CDR3 DNA sequence: TGCGCCAGCAGCTTGGTCCCGGGGCTGAACACTGAAGCTTTCTTT.

V usage is TRBV6-2 or TRBV6-3 and J usage is TRBJ1-5; maybe TRBD1 (5 bases). The V end was cut by 7 bases, the J end by 9 bases, with 22 bases between. Germline lookup yields CDR1 MNHEY and CDR2 SVGEGT. This CDR3 region has 15 residues. The CDR3 loop reads CASTNSWGTRGPQHF. The CDR3 DNA follows: TGTGCCAGCACCAACTCATGGGGCACTCGAGGGCCCCAGCATTTT.

Concerning this clonotype itself: A read error is possible here, since a much larger clone lies one base away. The genes are TRBV2 and TRBJ1-4; the D is unclear. Germline CDR1 reads SNHLY; CDR2 reads FYNNEI. The ends were cut back, 2 bases at V and 8 bases at J, with 12 bases in the middle. CDR3 length: 14 residues. CDR3 in amino acids: CASSELRRAEKLFF. For the CDR3, the DNA is TGTGCCAGCAGTGAACTCAGGCGAGCGGAAAAACTGTTTTTT.

This clonotype came up a few times. The chain links TRBV6-5 to TRBJ2-2; TRBD1 agrees at 11 bases. The V segment lost 6 bases and the J segment 8 bases; nucleotides outside the gene matches: 14. The CDR3 totals 17 residues. Germline CDR1 and CDR2: MNHEY and SVGAGI. CDR3 DNA sequence: TGTGCCAGCAGACTTGCAGGGACAGGGGGGACAGTGGGGGAGCTGTTTTTT. It specifies CASRLAGTGGTVGELFF.

This clonotype was seen a handful of times. The chain is built from TRBV30 and TRBJ1-3; D is unresolved. Looked up from germline, CDR1 is GTSNPN and CDR2 is SVGIG (reference sequence). Trimming took off 2 bases at V and 4 bases at J, with 9 bases between the two ends. The CDR3 is 13 amino acids. CDR3 amino acids: CAWSSHGGNTIYF. For the CDR3, the DNA is TGTGCCTGGAGTTCTCACGGGGGAAACACCATATATTTT.

This clonotype turned up a few times. The J gene is TRBJ1-3, the V gene TRBV7-2; TRBD1 agrees at 10 bases. CDR1 and CDR2 from the germline V gene are SGHTA and FQGNSA. The V segment lost 3 bases and the J segment 10 bases; nucleotides outside the gene matches: 9. This CDR3 has 15 amino acids. CDR3 sequence reads: CASSFSGTGESTIYF. The CDR3 nucleotides read TGTGCCAGCAGCTTTTCCGGGACAGGGGAAAGTACCATATATTTT.

The chain recombines TRBV28 with TRBJ1-5, with TRBD1 as a possible D gene (6 bases). This CDR3 region has 14 residues. In germline, CDR1 is MDHEN, CDR2 SYDVKM. Trimming cost V 1 base and J 3 bases, with 7 bases left between them. This CDR3 is CASSLYRDNQPQHF. The CDR3 nucleotides are TGTGCCAGCAGTTTATACAGGGACAATCAGCCCCAGCATTTT.

This clonotype was seen ten or more times. The V and J genes are TRBV27 and TRBJ1-6; no clear D. CDR3 length: 15 amino acids. CDR1 MNHEY and CDR2 SMNVEV come from the germline V gene (reference sequence). The V and J ends lost 9 bases and 2 bases respectively, with 14 bases between them. The CDR3: CARLVTGTYNSPLHF. As DNA, the CDR3 is TGTGCCAGGCTTGTGACGGGCACCTATAATTCACCCCTCCACTTT.

This clonotype occurred a few times. The V gene is TRBV6-2 or TRBV6-3, the J gene TRBJ1-2; 8 nucleotides align to TRBD1. The CDR3 consists of 14 residues. Losses at the gene ends were 6 bases for V and 5 bases for J; bases not matched to a gene: 8. The V gene's germline CDR1 is MNHEY and CDR2 SVGEGT. The CDR3 here is CASRTTGTGYGYTF. DNA of the CDR3: TGTGCCAGCAGAACCACCGGGACAGGTTATGGCTACACCTTC.

This clonotype is labeled medium-sized. The genes are TRBV4-3 and TRBJ2-2; weak D call: TRBD1 (6 bases). The CDR3 sequence is 18 residues long. The germline V gene has CDR1 LGHNA and CDR2 YSLEER. The V and J ends lost 0 bases and 4 bases respectively, with 18 bases between them. The DNA of the CDR3 is TGCGCCAGCAGCCAAGATTCTGAGGGGGTCTCACCCACCGGGGAGCTGTTTTTT. Its protein product is CASSQDSEGVSPTGELFF.

V and J are TRBV7-2 and TRBJ2-3, with a tentative D call TRBD2 (6 bases). Deletions cut 1 base from V and 1 base from J, with 12 bases between. The CDR3 totals 16 residues. Germline V CDR1 and CDR2: SGHTA, FQGNSA. The CDR3 DNA sequence: TGTGCCAGCAGCTTAGGTCCGGGGGAAGGCACAGATACGCAGTATTTT. Translating gives CASSLGPGEGTDTQYF.